Listed below are T cell receptor beta chains from one sample, sequenced in a study of T cells in Graves' hyperthyroidism and ophthalmopathy. TCRdb reprocessed the multiplex PCR reads via MiXCR and lists one record per CDR3 protein. The sample gives about 530,000 distinct CDR3 sequences, about a sixth of which show up once; 15% to 20% is in the top ten. Sequencing was performed on blood. The receptors shown here come from a woman in her late teens or twenties with Graves' ophthalmopathy. CDR3s include the opening cysteine and the closing phenylalanine or tryptophan. The D gene is left open where the match is weak. Only part of the rows carry a size: once, few, many, or a class if the clone is expanded.

d_call	j_call	v_call	clone_size	cdr3_nt	cdr3_aa
TRBD1	TRBJ1-6	TRBV20-1	many	TGCAGTGCTTCCCACGGGACAGGGAATTCACCCCTCCACTTT	CSASHGTGNSPLHF
NA	TRBJ1-2	TRBV20-1	once	TGCAGTGCCCTAGCCACTCAACTCTATGGCTACACCTTC	CSALATQLYGYTF
NA	TRBJ2-1	TRBV6-2/TRBV6-3	NA	TGTGCCAGCAGTTACGCAGAAACAGCATACAATGAGCAGTTCTTC	CASSYAETAYNEQFF
NA	TRBJ1-2	TRBV5-8	few	TGTGCCAACGACAAAGGGGCGCGGGGCTACACCTTC	CANDKGARGYTF
NA	TRBJ2-3	TRBV6-1	NA	TGTGCCAGCAGTCCACTGTCATCGCCCGATACGCAGTATTTT	CASSPLSSPDTQYF
TRBD1	TRBJ1-5	TRBV2	many	TGTGCCAGCAGTAAGACAGGGGGCAGCAATCAGCCCCAGCATTTT	CASSKTGGSNQPQHF
NA	TRBJ2-3	TRBV6-2/TRBV6-3	many	TGTGCCAGCGGGGACACAGATACGCAGTATTTT	CASGDTDTQYF
NA	TRBJ1-1	TRBV5-6	many	TGTGCCAGCAGCCCTGGTTGGGTAGGGGAGGACACTGAAGCTTTCTTT	CASSPGWVGEDTEAFF
NA	TRBJ2-7	TRBV10-1	NA	TGCGCCATTCCCCGAGGATCGGGGAGCTTCTACGAGCAGTACTTC	CAIPRGSGSFYEQYF
TRBD1	TRBJ2-7	TRBV30	many	TGTGCCTGGAGTCCCTGGGACAGGTTGTCCTACGAGCAGTACTTC	CAWSPWDRLSYEQYF
NA	TRBJ2-1	TRBV7-3	NA	TGTGCCAGCAGCCTATCGCTCCATGGAGGGGAGCAGTTCTTC	CASSLSLHGGEQFF
TRBD1	TRBJ2-7	TRBV5-1	many	TGCGCCAGCAGCTTGGATCAGGGGGCGGTGATCGAGCAGTACTTC	CASSLDQGAVIEQYF
TRBD1	TRBJ2-5	TRBV20-1	many	TGCAGTGCTAGATCCCGGACAGGGGGCGAGACCCAGTACTTC	CSARSRTGGETQYF
NA	TRBJ1-5	TRBV14	few	TGTGCCAGCAGCCAAGGCCAGGGAATCGGTCAGCCCCAGCATTTT	CASSQGQGIGQPQHF
TRBD1	TRBJ1-1	TRBV6-1	many	TGTGCCAGCACCCCTTCCGGGACAGGGAACACTGAAGCTTTCTTT	CASTPSGTGNTEAFF
NA	TRBJ2-1	TRBV27	NA	TGTGCCAGCCTGACTACCCAAAACAATGAGCAGTTCTTC	CASLTTQNNEQFF
TRBD2	TRBJ2-7	TRBV30	many	TGTGCCTGGAGCTGGACTAGCCGCTCCTACGAGCAGTACTTC	CAWSWTSRSYEQYF
NA	TRBJ2-3	TRBV30	NA	TGTGCCTGGAGTACATACAGGGCAGATACGCAGTATTTT	CAWSTYRADTQYF
NA	TRBJ2-1	TRBV7-9	NA	TGTGCCAGCAGCCCGAGTTTCGGGGACTCCTACAATGAGCAGTTCTTC	CASSPSFGDSYNEQFF
NA	TRBJ2-7	TRBV7-8	NA	TGTGCCAGCACCATTCGAGCCGACGAGCAGTACTTC	CASTIRADEQYF
TRBD2	TRBJ2-3	TRBV20-1	few	TGCAGTGCTAGAAGAGCGGGGCGGCCAGATACGCAGTATTTT	CSARRAGRPDTQYF
NA	TRBJ1-2	TRBV30	many	TGTGCCTGGAGTGTAGTCGAGAACTATGGCTACACCTTC	CAWSVVENYGYTF
TRBD1	TRBJ1-6	TRBV5-5	many	TGTGCCAGCAGCCCCGTGCGGGACAGGAGGGATTCACCCCTCCACTTT	CASSPVRDRRDSPLHF
NA	TRBJ1-3	TRBV5-1	many	TGCGCCAGCAGCTTTACAGCGGACACCTCTGGAAACACCATATATTTT	CASSFTADTSGNTIYF
NA	TRBJ1-6	TRBV5-8	NA	TGTGCCAGCAGCTCCCTGACAGGACTAAATTCACCCCTCCACTTT	CASSSLTGLNSPLHF
TRBD2	TRBJ2-1	TRBV7-3	many	TGTGCCAGCAGCCTAGGGACTAACAATGAGCAGTTCTTC	CASSLGTNNEQFF
TRBD2	TRBJ2-1	TRBV28	many	TGTGCCAGCATTGGGACTAGCGGGAGCGATCCCTCCTACAATGAGCAGTTCTTC	CASIGTSGSDPSYNEQFF
TRBD1	TRBJ1-1	TRBV30	many	TGTGCCTGGACCCCAGAGGGGGCGGCTGAAGCTTTCTTT	CAWTPEGAAEAFF
TRBD2	TRBJ2-1	TRBV5-1	NA	TGCGCCAGCAGCTTGTTGGGCGGGGGGTTAGGCAATGAGCAGTTCTTC	CASSLLGGGLGNEQFF
TRBD2	TRBJ2-3	TRBV6-1	many	TGTGCCAGCAGCGGACGGGGACTAGCGGGATCAGATACGCAGTATTTT	CASSGRGLAGSDTQYF
TRBD1	TRBJ1-1	TRBV6-2/TRBV6-3	many	TGTGCCAGCAGTTACTCGGGACAGGGCTACACTGAAGCTTTCTTT	CASSYSGQGYTEAFF
TRBD1	TRBJ1-1	TRBV18	many	TGTGCCAGCTCACCACTAACAGGGGAAAACACTGAAGCTTTCTTT	CASSPLTGENTEAFF
NA	TRBJ1-1	TRBV19	many	TGTGCCAGTACCCCTTCCAGGCCTGAGAACACTGAAGCTTTCTTT	CASTPSRPENTEAFF
TRBD2	TRBJ2-1	TRBV27	many	TGTGCCAGCAGTTTATCGTGGACTAGCCACAATGAGCAGTTCTTC	CASSLSWTSHNEQFF
TRBD2	TRBJ2-3	TRBV30	NA	TGTGCCTGGGAGACTAGCGGGAATACAGATACGCAGTATTTT	CAWETSGNTDTQYF
NA	TRBJ2-7	TRBV20-1	NA	TGCAGTGCTGGAGGGGGGGACTTCTTCTACGAGCAGTACTTC	CSAGGGDFFYEQYF
NA	TRBJ2-1	TRBV3-1	NA	TGTGCCAGCAGCCAAGATTCAGACGACAATGAGCAGTTCTTC	CASSQDSDDNEQFF
NA	TRBJ2-7	TRBV6-5	NA	TGTGCCAACAGTTCAGATCCCTACGAGCAGTACTTC	CANSSDPYEQYF
NA	TRBJ2-1	TRBV7-2	NA	TGTGCCAGCAGCTTAAGTTTCACTCAGAGCTCCTACAATGAGCAGTTCTTC	CASSLSFTQSSYNEQFF
TRBD1	TRBJ2-5	TRBV5-6	NA	TGTGCCAGCAGCCGGCTCCCGGGACAGGGGTTTTCGGAGACCCAGTACTTC	CASSRLPGQGFSETQYF
NA	TRBJ2-3	TRBV12-3/TRBV12-4	many	TGTGCCAGCAGTTTCCTACGACTTTTCTCGGGGGCAGATACGCAGTATTTT	CASSFLRLFSGADTQYF
TRBD1	TRBJ1-1	TRBV3-1	many	TGTGCCAGCAGCCGTACAGGGGTTGTTGAAGCTTTCTTT	CASSRTGVVEAFF